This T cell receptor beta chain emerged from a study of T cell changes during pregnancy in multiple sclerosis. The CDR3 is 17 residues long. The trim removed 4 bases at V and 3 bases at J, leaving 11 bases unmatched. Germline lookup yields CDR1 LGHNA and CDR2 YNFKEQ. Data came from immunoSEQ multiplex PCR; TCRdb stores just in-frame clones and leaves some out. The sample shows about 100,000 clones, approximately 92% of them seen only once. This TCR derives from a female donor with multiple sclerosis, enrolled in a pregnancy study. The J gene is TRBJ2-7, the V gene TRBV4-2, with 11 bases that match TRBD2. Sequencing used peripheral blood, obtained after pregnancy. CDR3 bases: TGTGCCAGCAGCCTTACTAGCGGGAGTGCGTTAGACTACGAGCAGTACTTC. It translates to CASSLTSGSALDYEQYF.